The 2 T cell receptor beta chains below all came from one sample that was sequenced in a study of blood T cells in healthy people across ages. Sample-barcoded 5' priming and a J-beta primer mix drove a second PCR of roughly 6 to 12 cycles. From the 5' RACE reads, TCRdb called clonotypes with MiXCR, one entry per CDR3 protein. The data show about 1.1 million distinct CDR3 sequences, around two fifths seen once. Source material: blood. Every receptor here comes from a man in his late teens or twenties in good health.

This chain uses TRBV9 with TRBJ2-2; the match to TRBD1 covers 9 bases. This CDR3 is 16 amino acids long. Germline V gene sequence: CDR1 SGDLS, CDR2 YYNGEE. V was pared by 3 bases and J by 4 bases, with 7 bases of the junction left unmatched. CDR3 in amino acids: CASSAESGQGTGELFF. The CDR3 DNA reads TGTGCCAGCAGCGCCGAGTCGGGACAGGGCACCGGGGAGCTGTTTTTT.

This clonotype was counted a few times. Here the CDR3 reads CASSVGGGNTYEQYF. Written as DNA, the CDR3 is TGTGCCAGCAGCGTAGGCGGGGGGAATACCTACGAGCAGTACTTC. The gene calls are TRBV9 and TRBJ2-7; TRBD2 matches at 8 bases. The CDR3 sequence is 15 residues long. CDR1 and CDR2 (germline): SGDLS, YYNGEE. Trimming removed 0 bases from V and 2 bases from J; junction bases left unmatched: 4.